This T cell receptor beta chain was sequenced during a study of cytomegalovirus exposure and HLA in healthy donors. With 5 bases removed from V and 3 bases from J, the gap between germline ends came to 9 bases. From germline, CDR1 is SEHNR and CDR2 FQNEAQ (reference sequence). The CDR3 is made up of 13 amino acids. A multiplex PCR was run with 60 Vbeta primers and 13 Jbeta primers. Repertoires were generated with immunoSEQ multiplex PCR, while TCRdb's copy carries only in-frame clones and drops some. The sample records some 180,000 clones, over 9.5% being singletons. Material for sequencing was PBMCs. The chain is built from TRBV7-9 and TRBJ2-3; a possible D gene is TRBD1 (5 bases). The sequence derives from a middle-aged man in good health and CMV-seropositive. The CDR3 loop is CASSVRETDTQYF. The CDR3 DNA reads TGTGCCAGCAGCGTCAGGGAAACAGATACGCAGTATTTT.